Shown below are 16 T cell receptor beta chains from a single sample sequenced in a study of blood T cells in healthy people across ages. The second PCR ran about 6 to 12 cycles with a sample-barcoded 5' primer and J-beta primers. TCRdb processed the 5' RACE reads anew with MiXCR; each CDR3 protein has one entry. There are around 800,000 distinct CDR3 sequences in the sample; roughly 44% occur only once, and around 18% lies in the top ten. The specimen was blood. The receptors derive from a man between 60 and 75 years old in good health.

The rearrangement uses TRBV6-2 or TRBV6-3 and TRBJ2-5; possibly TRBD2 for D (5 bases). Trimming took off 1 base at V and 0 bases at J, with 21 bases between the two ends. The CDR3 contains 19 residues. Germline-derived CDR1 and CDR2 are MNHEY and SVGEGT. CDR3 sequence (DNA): TGTGCCAGCAGTTACTTAGACCCGCCCGGGATCTTGGACCAAGAGACCCAGTACTTC. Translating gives CASSYLDPPGILDQETQYF.

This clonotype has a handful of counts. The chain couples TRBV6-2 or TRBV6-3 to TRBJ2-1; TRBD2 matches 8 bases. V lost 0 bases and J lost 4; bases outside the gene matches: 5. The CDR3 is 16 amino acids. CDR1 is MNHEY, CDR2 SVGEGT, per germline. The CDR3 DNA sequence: TGTGCCAGCAGTTACTCTCGCGGGGGGCCGTACAATGAGCAGTTCTTC. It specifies CASSYSRGGPYNEQFF.

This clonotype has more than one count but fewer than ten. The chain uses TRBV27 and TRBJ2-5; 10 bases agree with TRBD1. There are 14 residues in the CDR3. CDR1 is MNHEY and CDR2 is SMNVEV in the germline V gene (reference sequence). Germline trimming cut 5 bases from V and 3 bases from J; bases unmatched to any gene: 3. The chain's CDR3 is CASSPGTGEETQYF. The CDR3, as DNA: TGTGCCAGCAGTCCCGGGACAGGGGAAGAGACCCAGTACTTC.

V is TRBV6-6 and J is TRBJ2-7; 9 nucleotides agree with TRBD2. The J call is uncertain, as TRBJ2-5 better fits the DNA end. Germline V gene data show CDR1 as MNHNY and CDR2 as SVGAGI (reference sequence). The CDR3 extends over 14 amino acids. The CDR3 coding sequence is TGTGCCAGCAGGGGACTAGCAAAGCAAGAGACCCAGTACTTC. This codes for CASRGLAKQETQYF.

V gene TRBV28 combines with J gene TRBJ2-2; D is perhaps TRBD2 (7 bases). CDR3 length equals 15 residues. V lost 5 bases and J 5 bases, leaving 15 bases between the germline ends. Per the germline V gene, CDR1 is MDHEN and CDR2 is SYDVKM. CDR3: CASSPRGAGTGELFF. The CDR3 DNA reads TGTGCCAGCAGTCCCCGGGGGGCCGGGACCGGGGAGCTGTTTTTT.

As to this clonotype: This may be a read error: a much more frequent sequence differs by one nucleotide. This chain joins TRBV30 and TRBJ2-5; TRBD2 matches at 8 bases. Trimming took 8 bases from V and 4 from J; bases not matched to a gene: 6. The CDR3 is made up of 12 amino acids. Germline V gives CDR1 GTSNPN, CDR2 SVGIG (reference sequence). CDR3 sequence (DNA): TGTGCCGGGGACGGGGGGGGAGAGACCCAGTACTTC. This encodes CAGDGGGETQYF.

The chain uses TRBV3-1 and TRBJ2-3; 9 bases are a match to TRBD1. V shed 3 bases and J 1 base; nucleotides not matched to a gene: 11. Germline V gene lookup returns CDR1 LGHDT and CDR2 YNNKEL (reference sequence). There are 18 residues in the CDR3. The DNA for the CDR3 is TGTGCCAGCAGCCACTCCATATTTCGGGACAGGGGCACAGATACGCAGTATTTT. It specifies CASSHSIFRDRGTDTQYF.

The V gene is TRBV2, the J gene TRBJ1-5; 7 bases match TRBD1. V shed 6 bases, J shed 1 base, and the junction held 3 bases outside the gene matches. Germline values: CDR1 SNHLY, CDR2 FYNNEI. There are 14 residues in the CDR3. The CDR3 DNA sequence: TGTGCCAGCAGACTACAGGGGAGCAATCAGCCCCAGCATTTT. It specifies CASRLQGSNQPQHF. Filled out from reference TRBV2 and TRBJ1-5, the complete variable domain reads EPEVTQTPSHQVTQMGQEVILRCVPISNHLYFYWYRQILGQKVEFLVSFYNNEISEKSEIFDDQFSVERPDGSNFTLKIRSTKLEDSAMYFCASRLQGSNQPQHFGDGTRLSIL.

DNA for the CDR3: TGCAGTGCTAGAAATCCCCGACAGGGCTCGGACACCATATATTTT. Translated: CSARNPRQGSDTIYF. The chain couples TRBV20-1 to TRBJ1-3, with TRBD1 matching over 7 bases. This CDR3 is built from 15 residues. Per germline, CDR1 DFQATT and CDR2 SNEGSKA (reference sequence). V lost 2 bases to trimming and J lost 8 bases; unmatched junction nucleotides: 12.

The chain's CDR3 is CASSVRNNDPQETQYF. Written as DNA, the CDR3 is TGTGCCAGCAGTGTCCGGAACAACGATCCTCAAGAGACCCAGTACTTC. J is TRBJ2-5 and V is TRBV2, with D unclear. V dropped 4 bases and J dropped 2 bases, with 17 bases sitting between them. Germline CDR1 reads SNHLY; CDR2 reads FYNNEI. The CDR3 is made up of 16 amino acids.

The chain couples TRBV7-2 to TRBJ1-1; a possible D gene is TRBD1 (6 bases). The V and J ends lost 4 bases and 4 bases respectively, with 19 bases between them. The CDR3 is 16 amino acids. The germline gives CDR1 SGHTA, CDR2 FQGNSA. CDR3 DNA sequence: TGTGCCAGCAGCTCATGGGGGGGGGGGCGCCGCACTGAAGCTTTCTTT. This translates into CASSSWGGGRRTEAFF.

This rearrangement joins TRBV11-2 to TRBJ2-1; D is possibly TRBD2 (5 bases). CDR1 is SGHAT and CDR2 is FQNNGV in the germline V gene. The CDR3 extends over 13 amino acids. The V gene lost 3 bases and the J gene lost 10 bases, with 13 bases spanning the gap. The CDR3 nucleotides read TGTGCCAGCAGCTTTCGACCCGGCGGGGAGCAGTTCTTC. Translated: CASSFRPGGEQFF. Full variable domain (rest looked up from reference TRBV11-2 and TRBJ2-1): EAGVAQSPRYKIIEKRQSVAFWCNPISGHATLYWYQQILGQGPKLLIQFQNNGVVDDSQLPKDRFSAERLKGVDSTLKIQPAKLEDSAVYLCASSFRPGGEQFFGPGTRLTVL.

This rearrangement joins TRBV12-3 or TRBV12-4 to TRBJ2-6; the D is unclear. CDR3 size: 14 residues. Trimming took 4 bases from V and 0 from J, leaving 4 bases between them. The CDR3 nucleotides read TGTGCCAGCAGTTCCCTCTCTGGGGCCAACGTCCTGACTTTC. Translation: CASSSLSGANVLTF.

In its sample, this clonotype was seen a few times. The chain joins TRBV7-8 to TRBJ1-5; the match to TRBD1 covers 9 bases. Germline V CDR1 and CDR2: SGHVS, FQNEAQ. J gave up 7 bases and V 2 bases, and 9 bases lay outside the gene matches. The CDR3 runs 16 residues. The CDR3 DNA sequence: TGTGCCAGCAGCTTATCGAGTACAGGGGGCCTCCAGCCCCAGCATTTT. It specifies CASSLSSTGGLQPQHF. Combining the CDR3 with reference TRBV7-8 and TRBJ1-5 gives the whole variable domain GAGVSQSPRYKVAKRGQDVALRCDPISGHVSLFWYQQALGQGPEFLTYFQNEAQLDKSGLPSDRFFAERPEGSVSTLKIQRTQQEDSAVYLCASSLSSTGGLQPQHFGDGTRLSIL.

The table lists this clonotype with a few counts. CDR3 residues: CASSPLVGSYEQYF. The CDR3 DNA reads TGTGCCAGCAGCCCACTGGTGGGGTCCTACGAGCAGTACTTC. This rearrangement joins TRBV7-9 to TRBJ2-7, with no clear D. This CDR3 contains 14 residues. The V end was cut by 5 bases, the J end by 1 base, with 12 bases between. Per the germline V gene, CDR1 is SEHNR and CDR2 is FQNEAQ (reference sequence).

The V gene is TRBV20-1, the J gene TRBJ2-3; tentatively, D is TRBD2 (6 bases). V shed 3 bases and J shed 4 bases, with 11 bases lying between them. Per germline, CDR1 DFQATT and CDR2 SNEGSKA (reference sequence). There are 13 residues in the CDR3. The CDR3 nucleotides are TGCAGTGCTAGTGGCGGGGACCCAGATACGCAGTATTTT. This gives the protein CSASGGDPDTQYF.